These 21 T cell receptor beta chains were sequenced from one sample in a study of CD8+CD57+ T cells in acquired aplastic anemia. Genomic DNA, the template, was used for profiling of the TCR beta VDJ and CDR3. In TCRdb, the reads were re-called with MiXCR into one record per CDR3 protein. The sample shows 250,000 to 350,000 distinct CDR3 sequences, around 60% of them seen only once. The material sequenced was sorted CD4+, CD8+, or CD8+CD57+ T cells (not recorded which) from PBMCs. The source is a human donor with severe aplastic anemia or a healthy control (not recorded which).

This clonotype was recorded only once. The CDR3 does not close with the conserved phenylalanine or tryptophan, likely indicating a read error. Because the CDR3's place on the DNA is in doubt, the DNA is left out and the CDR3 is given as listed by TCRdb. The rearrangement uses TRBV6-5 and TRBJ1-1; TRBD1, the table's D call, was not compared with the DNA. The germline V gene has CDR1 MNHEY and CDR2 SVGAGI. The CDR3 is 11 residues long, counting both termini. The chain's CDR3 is CASSYGGSLLA.

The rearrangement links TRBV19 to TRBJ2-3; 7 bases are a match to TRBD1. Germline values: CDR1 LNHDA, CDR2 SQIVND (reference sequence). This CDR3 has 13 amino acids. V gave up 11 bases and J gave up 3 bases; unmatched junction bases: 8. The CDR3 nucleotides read TGTGCCTGGACCGGACAGGTAACAGATACGCAGTATTTT. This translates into CAWTGQVTDTQYF.

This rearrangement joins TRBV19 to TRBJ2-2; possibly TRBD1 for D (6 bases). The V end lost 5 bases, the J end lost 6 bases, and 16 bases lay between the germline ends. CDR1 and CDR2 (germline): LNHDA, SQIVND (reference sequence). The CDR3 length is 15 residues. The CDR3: CASSLQGLVAGELFF. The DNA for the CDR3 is TGTGCCAGTAGTTTACAGGGCCTAGTAGCCGGGGAGCTGTTTTTT.

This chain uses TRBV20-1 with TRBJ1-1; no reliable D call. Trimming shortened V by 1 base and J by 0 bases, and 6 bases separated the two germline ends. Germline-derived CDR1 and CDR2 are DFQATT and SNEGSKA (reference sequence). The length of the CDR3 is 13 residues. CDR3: CSARGPLNTEAFF. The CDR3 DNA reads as TGCAGTGCTAGAGGGCCGTTGAACACTGAAGCTTTCTTT.

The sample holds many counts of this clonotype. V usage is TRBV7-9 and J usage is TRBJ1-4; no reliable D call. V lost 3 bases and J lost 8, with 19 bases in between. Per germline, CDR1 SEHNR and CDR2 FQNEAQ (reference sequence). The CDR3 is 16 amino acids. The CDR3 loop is CASSFVLSRQQEKLFF. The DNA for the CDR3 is TGTGCCAGCAGCTTCGTATTATCGCGGCAGCAAGAAAAACTGTTTTTT.

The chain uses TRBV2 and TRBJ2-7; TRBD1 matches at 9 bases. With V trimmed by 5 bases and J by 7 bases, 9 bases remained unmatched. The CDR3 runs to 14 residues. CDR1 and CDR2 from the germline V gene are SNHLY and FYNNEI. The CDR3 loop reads CASSSTGTGNEQYF. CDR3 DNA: TGTGCCAGCAGTTCGACCGGGACAGGGAATGAGCAGTACTTC.

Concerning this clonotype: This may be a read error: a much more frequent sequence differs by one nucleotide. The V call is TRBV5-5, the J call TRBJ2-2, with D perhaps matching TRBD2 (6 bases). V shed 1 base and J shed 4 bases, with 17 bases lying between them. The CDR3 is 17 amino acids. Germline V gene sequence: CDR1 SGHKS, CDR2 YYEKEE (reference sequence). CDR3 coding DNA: TGTGCCAGCAGCTTGACTAGCAGACAACTCATCACCGGGGAGCTGTTTTTT. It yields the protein CASSLTSRQLITGELFF.

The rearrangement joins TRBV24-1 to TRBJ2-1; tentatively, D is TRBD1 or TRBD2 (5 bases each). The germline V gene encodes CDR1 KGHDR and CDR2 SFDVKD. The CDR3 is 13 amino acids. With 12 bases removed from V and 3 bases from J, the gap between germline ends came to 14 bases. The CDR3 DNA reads TGTGCCTCCGCCGGGGACGGCTACAATGAGCAGTTCTTC. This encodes CASAGDGYNEQFF.

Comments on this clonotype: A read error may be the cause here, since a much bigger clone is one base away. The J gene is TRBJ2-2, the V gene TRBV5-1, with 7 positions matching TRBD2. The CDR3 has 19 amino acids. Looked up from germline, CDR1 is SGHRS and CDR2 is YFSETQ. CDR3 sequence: CASGLDGQRGYPSPGELFF. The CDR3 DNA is TGCGCCAGCGGCTTGGACGGCCAGCGGGGTTACCCATCTCCCGGGGAGCTGTTTTTT.

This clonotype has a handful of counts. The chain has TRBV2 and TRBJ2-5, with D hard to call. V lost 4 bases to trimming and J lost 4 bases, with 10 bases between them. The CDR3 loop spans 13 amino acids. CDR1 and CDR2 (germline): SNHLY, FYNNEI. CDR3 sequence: CASSVPAGETQYF. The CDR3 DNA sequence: TGTGCCAGCAGTGTTCCAGCAGGAGAGACCCAGTACTTC.

CDR3 nucleotide sequence: TGTGCCAGCCTCCGGGCCACCTCGGGCGAGCAGTACTTC. Protein sequence: CASLRATSGEQYF. The chain is built from TRBV2 and TRBJ2-7, with D unclear. Germline assignment: CDR1 SNHLY and CDR2 FYNNEI. V lost 8 bases, J lost 6 bases, and 17 bases lay in between. The CDR3 extends over 13 amino acids.

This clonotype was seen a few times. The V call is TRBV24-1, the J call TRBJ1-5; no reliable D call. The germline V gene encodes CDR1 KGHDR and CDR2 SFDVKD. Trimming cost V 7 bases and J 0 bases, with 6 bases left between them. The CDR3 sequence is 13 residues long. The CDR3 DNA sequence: TGTGCCACCAGGCATTATAGCAATCAGCCCCAGCATTTT. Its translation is CATRHYSNQPQHF.

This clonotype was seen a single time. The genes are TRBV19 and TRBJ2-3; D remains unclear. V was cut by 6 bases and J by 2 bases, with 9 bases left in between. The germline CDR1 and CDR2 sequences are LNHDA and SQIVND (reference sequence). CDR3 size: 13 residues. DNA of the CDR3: TGTGCCAGTAGCACGTTAGACACAGATACGCAGTATTTT. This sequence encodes CASSTLDTDTQYF.

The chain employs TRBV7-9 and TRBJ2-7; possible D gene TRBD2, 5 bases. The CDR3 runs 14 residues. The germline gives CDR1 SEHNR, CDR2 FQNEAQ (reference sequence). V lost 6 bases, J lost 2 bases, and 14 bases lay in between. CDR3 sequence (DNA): TGTGCCAGCAGTTACGGCTGGGAGACCTACGAGCAGTACTTC. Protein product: CASSYGWETYEQYF.

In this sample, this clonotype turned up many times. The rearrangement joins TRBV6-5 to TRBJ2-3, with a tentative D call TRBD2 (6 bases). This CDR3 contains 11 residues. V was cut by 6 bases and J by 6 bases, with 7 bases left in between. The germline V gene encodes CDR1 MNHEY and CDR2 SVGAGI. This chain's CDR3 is CASSAGDTQYF. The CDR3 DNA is TGTGCCAGCAGCGCGGGGGATACGCAGTATTTT.

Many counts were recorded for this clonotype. CDR3 nucleotide sequence: TGTGCCAGCTCACCAGGCCCCAATCAGCCCCAGCATTTT. Encoded protein: CASSPGPNQPQHF. The chain has TRBV18 and TRBJ1-5; unclear D gene. From germline, CDR1 is KGHSH and CDR2 LQKENI. The CDR3 length is 13 residues. With 2 bases removed from V and 3 bases from J, the gap between germline ends came to 5 bases.

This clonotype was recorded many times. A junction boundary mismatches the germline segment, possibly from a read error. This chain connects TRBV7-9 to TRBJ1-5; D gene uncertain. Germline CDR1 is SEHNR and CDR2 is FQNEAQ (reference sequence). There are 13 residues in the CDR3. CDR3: CASSLAGSQPQHF. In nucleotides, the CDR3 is TGCGCCAGCAGCTTGGCGGGGAGTCAGCCCCAGCATTTT.

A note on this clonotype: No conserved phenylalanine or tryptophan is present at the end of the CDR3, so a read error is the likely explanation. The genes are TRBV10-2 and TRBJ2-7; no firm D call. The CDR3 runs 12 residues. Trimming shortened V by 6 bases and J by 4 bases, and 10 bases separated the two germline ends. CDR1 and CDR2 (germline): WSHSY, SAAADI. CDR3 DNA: TGCGCCAGCAGAAACACCCGGTACGAGCAGTACTGC. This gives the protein CASRNTRYEQYC.

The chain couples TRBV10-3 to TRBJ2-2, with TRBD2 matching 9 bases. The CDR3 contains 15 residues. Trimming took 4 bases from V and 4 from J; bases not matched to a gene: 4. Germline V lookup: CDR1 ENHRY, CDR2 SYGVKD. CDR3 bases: TGTGCCATCAGTGCAAGCGGGAGGCCCACCGGGGAGCTGTTTTTT. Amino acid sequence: CAISASGRPTGELFF.

The CDR3 DNA is TGCAGTGCTAGAGGTTCGGAGGGTTCCTCACCCCTCCACTTT. The encoded protein is CSARGSEGSSPLHF. This sequence joins TRBV20-1 and TRBJ1-6, with D uncertain. V was shortened by 1 base and J by 10 bases, with 14 bases between the two germline ends. The CDR3 loop spans 14 amino acids. Germline V gene sequence: CDR1 DFQATT, CDR2 SNEGSKA (reference sequence).

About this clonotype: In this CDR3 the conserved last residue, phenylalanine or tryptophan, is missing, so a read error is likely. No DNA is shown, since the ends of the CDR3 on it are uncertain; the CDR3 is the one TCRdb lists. CDR3 loop: CATSDPTS. The chain carries TRBV24-1 and TRBJ1-2. The CDR3 spans 8 residues, counting both ends. Germline assignment: CDR1 KGHDR and CDR2 SFDVKD.